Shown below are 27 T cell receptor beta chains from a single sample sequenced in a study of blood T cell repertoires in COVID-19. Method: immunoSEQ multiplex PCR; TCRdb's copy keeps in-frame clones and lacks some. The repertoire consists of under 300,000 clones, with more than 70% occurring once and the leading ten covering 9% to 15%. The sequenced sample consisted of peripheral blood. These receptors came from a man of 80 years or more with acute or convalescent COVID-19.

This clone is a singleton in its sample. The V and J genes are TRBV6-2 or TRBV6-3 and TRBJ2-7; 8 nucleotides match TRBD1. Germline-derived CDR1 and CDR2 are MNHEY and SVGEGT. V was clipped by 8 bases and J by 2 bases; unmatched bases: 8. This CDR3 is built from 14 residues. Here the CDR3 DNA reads TGTGCCAGCTGCCGTGGACAGGGAACCTACGAGCAGTACTTC. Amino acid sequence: CASCRGQGTYEQYF.

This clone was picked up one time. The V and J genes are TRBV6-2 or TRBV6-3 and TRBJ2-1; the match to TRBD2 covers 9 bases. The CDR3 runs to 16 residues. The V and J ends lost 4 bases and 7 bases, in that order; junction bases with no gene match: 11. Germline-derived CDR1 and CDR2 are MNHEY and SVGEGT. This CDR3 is CASSWGSSGRENEQFF. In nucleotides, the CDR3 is TGTGCCAGCAGTTGGGGGAGTAGCGGGAGAGAAAATGAGCAGTTCTTC.

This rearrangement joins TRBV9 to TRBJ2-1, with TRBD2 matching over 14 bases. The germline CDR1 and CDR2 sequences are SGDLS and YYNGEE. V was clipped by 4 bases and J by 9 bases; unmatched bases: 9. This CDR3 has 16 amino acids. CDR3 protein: CASSIGLAGGLGEQFF. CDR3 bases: TGTGCCAGCAGCATCGGACTAGCGGGAGGCCTAGGTGAGCAGTTCTTC.

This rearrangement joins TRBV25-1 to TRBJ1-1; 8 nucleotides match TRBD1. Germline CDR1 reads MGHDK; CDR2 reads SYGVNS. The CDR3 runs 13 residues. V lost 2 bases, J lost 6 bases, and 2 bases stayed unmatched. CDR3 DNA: TGTGCCAGCAGTGAACGGGACAGGTCTGAAGCTTTCTTT. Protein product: CASSERDRSEAFF.

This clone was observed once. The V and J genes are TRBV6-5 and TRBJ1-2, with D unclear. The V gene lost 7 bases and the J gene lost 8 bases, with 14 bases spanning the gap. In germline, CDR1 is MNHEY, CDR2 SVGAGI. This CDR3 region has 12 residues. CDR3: CASIAPAGGYTF. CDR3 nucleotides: TGTGCCAGCATAGCCCCGGCGGGCGGCTACACCTTC.

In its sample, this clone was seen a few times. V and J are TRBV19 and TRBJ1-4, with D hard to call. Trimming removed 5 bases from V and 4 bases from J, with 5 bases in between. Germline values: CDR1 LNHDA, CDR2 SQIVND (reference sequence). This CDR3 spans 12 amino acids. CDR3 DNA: TGTGCCAGTAGTGCGAGTAATGAAAAACTGTTTTTT. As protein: CASSASNEKLFF.

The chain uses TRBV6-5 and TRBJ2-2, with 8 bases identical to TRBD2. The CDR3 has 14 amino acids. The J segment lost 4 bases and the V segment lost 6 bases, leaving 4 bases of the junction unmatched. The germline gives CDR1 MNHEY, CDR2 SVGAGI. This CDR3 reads CASSPGGVTGELFF. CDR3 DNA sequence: TGTGCCAGCAGCCCGGGGGGGGTCACCGGGGAGCTGTTTTTT.

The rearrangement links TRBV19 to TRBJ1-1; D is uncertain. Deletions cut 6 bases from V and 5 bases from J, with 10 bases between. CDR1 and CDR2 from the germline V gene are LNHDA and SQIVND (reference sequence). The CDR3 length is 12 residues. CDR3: CASSPERTEAFF. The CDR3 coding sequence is TGTGCCAGTAGCCCCGAACGGACTGAAGCTTTCTTT. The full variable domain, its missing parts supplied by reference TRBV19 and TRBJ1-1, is DGGITQSPKYLFRKEGQNVTLSCEQNLNHDAMYWYRQDPGQGLRLIYYSQIVNDFQKGDIAEGYSVSREKKESFPLTVTSAQKNPTAFYLCASSPERTEAFFGQGTRLTVV.

CDR3 DNA: TGTGCCAGCTCACCACCCACGACAGAAAATTCACCCCTCCACTTT. It yields the protein CASSPPTTENSPLHF. The V gene is TRBV18, the J gene TRBJ1-6, with a possible D match to TRBD1 (5 bases). V dropped 0 bases and J dropped 7 bases, with 10 bases sitting between them. Germline lookup yields CDR1 KGHSH and CDR2 LQKENI. The CDR3 has 15 amino acids.

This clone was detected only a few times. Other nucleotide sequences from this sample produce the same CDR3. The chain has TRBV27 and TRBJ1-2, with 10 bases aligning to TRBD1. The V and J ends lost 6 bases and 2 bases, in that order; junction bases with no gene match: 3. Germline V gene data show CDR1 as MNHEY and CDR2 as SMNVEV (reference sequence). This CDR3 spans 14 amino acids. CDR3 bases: TGTGCCAGCAGCTCGGGACAGGGGAACTATGGCTACACCTTC. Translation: CASSSGQGNYGYTF.

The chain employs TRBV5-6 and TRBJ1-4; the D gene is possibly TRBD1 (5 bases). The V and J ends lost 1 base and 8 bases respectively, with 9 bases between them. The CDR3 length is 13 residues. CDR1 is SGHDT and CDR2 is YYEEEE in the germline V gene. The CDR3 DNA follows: TGTGCCAGCAGCTTGCGGGACTGGGAAAAACTGTTTTTT. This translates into CASSLRDWEKLFF.

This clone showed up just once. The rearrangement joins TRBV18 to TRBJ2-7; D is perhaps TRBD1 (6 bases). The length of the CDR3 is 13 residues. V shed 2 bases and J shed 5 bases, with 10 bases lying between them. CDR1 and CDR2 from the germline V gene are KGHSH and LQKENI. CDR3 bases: TGTGCCAGCTCACCAATCACAGGGAACGAGCAGTACTTC. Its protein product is CASSPITGNEQYF.

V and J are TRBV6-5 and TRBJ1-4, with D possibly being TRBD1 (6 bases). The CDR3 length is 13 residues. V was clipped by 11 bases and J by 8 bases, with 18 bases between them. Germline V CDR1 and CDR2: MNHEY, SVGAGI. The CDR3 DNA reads TGTGCCGCGGGCGGGGGGCTCTGGGAAAAACTGTTTTTT. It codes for CAAGGGLWEKLFF.

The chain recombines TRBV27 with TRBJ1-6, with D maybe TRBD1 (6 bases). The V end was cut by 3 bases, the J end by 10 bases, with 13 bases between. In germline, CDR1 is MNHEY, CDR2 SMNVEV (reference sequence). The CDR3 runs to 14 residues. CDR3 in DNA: TGTGCCAGCAGTTTTAGGGGGAAAGAATCACCCCTCCACTTT. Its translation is CASSFRGKESPLHF.

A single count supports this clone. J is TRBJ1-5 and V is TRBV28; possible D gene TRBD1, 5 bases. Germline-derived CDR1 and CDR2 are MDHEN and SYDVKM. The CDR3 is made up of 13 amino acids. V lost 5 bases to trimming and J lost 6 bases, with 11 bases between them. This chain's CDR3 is CASSTGFGQPQHF. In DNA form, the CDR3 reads TGTGCCAGCAGTACAGGTTTTGGTCAGCCCCAGCATTTT. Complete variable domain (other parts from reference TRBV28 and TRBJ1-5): DVKVTQSSRYLVKRTGEKVFLECVQDMDHENMFWYRQDPGLGLRLIYFSYDVKMKEKGDIPEGYSVSREKKERFSLILESASTNQTSMYLCASSTGFGQPQHFGDGTRLSIL.

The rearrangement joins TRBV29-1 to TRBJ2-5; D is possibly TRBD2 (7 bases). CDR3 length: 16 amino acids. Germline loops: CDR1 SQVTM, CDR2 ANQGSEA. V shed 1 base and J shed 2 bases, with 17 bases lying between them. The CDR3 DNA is TGCAGCGTTGAAGGAGGGGGGGGAGGTTTTCAAGAGACCCAGTACTTC. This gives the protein CSVEGGGGGFQETQYF. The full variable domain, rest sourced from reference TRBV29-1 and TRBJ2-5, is SAVISQKPSRDICQRGTSLTIQCQVDSQVTMMFWYRQQPGQSLTLIATANQGSEATYESGFVIDKFPISRPNLTFSTLTVSNMSPEDSSIYLCSVEGGGGGFQETQYFGPGTRLLVL.

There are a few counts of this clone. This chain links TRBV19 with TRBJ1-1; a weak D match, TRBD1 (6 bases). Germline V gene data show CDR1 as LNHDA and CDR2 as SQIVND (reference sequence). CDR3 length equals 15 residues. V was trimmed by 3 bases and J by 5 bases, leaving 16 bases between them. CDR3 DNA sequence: TGTGCCAGTAGTATGAGTCGGGGGGCAGGGACTGAAGCTTTCTTT. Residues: CASSMSRGAGTEAFF.

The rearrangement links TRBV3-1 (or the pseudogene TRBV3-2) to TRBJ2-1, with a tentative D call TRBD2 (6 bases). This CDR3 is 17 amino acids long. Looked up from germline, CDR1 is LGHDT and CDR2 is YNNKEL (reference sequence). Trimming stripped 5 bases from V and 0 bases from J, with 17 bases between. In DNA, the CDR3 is TGTGCCAGCAGCTCACCCGGACTATGGAGCTCCTACAATGAGCAGTTCTTC. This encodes CASSSPGLWSSYNEQFF.

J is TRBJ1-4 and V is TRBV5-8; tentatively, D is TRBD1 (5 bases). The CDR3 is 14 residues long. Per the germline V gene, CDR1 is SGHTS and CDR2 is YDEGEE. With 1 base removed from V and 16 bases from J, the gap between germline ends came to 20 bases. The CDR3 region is CASSLSRDGGRRFF. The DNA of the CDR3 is TGTGCCAGCAGCTTGTCCAGGGATGGCGGCCGACGGTTTTTT.

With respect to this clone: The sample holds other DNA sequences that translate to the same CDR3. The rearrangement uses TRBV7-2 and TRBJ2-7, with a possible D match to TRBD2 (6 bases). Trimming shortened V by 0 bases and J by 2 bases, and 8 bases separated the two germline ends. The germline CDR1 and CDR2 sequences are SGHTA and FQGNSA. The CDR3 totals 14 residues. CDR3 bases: TGTGCCAGCAGCTTAGCGGGAGGCGCCTACGAGCAGTACTTC. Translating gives CASSLAGGAYEQYF. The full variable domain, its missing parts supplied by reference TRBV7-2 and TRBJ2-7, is GAGVSQSPSNKVTEKGKDVELRCDPISGHTALYWYRQSLGQGLEFLIYFQGNSAPDKSGLPSDRFSAERTGGSVSTLTIQRTQQEDSAVYLCASSLAGGAYEQYFGPGTRLTVT.

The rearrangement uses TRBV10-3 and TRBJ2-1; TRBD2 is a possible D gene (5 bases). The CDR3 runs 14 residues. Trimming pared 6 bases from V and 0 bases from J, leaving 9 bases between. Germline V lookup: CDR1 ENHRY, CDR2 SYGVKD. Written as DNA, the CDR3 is TGTGCCATCAGGAGCGAGGGCTCCTACAATGAGCAGTTCTTC. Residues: CAIRSEGSYNEQFF.

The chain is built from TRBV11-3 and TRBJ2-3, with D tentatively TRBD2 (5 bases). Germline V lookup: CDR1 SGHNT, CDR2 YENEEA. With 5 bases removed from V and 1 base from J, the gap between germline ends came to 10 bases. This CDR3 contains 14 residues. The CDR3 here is CASSPSRGTDTQYF. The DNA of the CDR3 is TGTGCCAGCAGCCCGTCGAGGGGCACAGATACGCAGTATTTT.

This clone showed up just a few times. Here the CDR3 reads CASSLIEGEPQHF. The CDR3 bases are TGTGCCAGCAGTTTAATAGAGGGGGAGCCCCAGCATTTT. V is TRBV27 and J is TRBJ1-5; tentative D call: TRBD1 (6 bases). The germline V gene has CDR1 MNHEY and CDR2 SMNVEV (reference sequence). The CDR3 runs 13 residues. Deletions cut 2 bases from V and 8 bases from J, with 10 bases between.

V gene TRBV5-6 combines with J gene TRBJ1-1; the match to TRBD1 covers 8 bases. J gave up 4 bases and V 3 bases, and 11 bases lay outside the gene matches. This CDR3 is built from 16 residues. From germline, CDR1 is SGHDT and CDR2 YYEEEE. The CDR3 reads CASSSYFTGGSTEAFF. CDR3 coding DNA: TGTGCCAGCAGCTCATACTTTACAGGGGGAAGCACTGAAGCTTTCTTT. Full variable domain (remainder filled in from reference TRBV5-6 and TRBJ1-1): DAGVTQSPTHLIKTRGQQVTLRCSPKSGHDTVSWYQQALGQGPQFIFQYYEEEERQRGNFPDRFSGHQFPNYSSELNVNALLLGDSALYLCASSSYFTGGSTEAFFGQGTRLTVV.

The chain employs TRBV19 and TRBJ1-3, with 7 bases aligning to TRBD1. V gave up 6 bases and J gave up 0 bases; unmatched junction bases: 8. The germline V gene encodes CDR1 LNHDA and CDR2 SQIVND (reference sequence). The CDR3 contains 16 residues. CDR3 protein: CASRTTGVDSGNTIYF. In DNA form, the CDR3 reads TGTGCCAGTAGAACTACAGGGGTCGACTCTGGAAACACCATATATTTT.

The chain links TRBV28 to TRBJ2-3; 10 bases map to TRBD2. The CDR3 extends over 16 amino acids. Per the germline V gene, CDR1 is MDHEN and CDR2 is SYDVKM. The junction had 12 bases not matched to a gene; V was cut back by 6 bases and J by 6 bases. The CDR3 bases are TGTGCCAGCAGCCCCACTAGCGGGAAGGGCCCGGATACGCAGTATTTT. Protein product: CASSPTSGKGPDTQYF. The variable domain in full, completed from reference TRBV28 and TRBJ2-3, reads DVKVTQSSRYLVKRTGEKVFLECVQDMDHENMFWYRQDPGLGLRLIYFSYDVKMKEKGDIPEGYSVSREKKERFSLILESASTNQTSMYLCASSPTSGKGPDTQYFGPGTRLTVL.

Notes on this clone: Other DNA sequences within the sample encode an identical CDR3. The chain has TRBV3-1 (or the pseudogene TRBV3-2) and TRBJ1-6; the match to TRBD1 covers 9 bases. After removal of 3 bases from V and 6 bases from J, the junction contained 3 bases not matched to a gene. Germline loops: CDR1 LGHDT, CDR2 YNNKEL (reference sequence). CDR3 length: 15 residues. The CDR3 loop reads CASSQGGQGNSPLHF. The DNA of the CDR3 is TGTGCCAGCAGCCAGGGGGGACAGGGTAATTCACCCCTCCACTTT.